These 9 T cell receptor beta chains originate from one sample sequenced in a study of blood T cells in healthy people across ages. Sample-barcoded 5' priming and a J-beta primer mix drove a second PCR of about 7 to 12 cycles. Each CDR3 protein gets one entry after TCRdb re-called the 5' RACE reads with MiXCR. The table includes approximately 800,000 distinct CDR3 sequences, roughly 25% detected once. These data were likewise used in another study, on T cells of mothers and their children.

The sample was blood. The source of these receptors is a boy aged 5-17 years in good health.

This chain links TRBV27 with TRBJ2-7, with TRBD1 matching over 8 bases. CDR3 length equals 15 residues. Looked up from germline, CDR1 is MNHEY and CDR2 is SMNVEV (reference sequence). Unmatched junction bases numbered 8, after V lost 5 bases and J lost 2 bases. The CDR3 DNA reads as TGTGCCAGCAGTCTGCAGGGGGCGAAGGCCTACGAGCAGTACTTC. This codes for CASSLQGAKAYEQYF.

This clonotype has a count of ten or more. This chain connects TRBV7-2 to TRBJ2-5, with unresolved D. This CDR3 is built from 13 residues. Trimming stripped 1 base from V and 3 bases from J, with 6 bases between. From germline, CDR1 is SGHTA and CDR2 FQGNSA. The DNA of the CDR3 is TGTGCCAGCAGCTTAGTGGGGAAAGAGACCCAGTACTTC. Amino acids: CASSLVGKETQYF.

The rearrangement joins TRBV18 to TRBJ2-5, with 8 bases that match TRBD2. From germline, CDR1 is KGHSH and CDR2 LQKENI. The CDR3 is made up of 16 amino acids. The ends lost 2 bases at V and 2 bases at J; junction bases unmatched: 7. This CDR3 reads CASSPGGTSSQETQYF. As DNA, the CDR3 is TGTGCCAGCTCACCAGGCGGGACTAGTAGTCAAGAGACCCAGTACTTC.

This clonotype was found a few times. This rearrangement joins TRBV28 to TRBJ2-5; D may match TRBD1 or TRBD2 (5 bases each). The CDR3 spans 12 residues. Germline assignment: CDR1 MDHEN and CDR2 SYDVKM. Trimming shortened V by 8 bases and J by 1 base, and 8 bases separated the two germline ends. CDR3 in DNA: TGTGCCAGCGAGGGGCCCCAAGAGACCCAGTACTTC. This gives the protein CASEGPQETQYF.

This chain links TRBV7-9 with TRBJ2-1, with TRBD2 identical over 10 bases. With V trimmed by 3 bases and J by 0 bases, 17 bases remained unmatched. Germline CDR1 is SEHNR and CDR2 is FQNEAQ (reference sequence). The CDR3 runs 21 residues. The CDR3 loop reads CASSFIHSGTSELSSYNEQFF. The CDR3 DNA is TGTGCCAGCAGCTTCATACATTCCGGGACTAGCGAACTTAGCTCCTACAATGAGCAGTTCTTC.

V gene TRBV11-2 combines with J gene TRBJ1-1; a possible D gene is TRBD1 (5 bases). The germline V and J ends were trimmed by 2 bases and 4 bases, with 11 bases remaining between them. The germline CDR1 and CDR2 sequences are SGHAT and FQNNGV. The CDR3 runs to 14 residues. CDR3 DNA sequence: TGTGCCAGCAGCTTATCTCAGGGAATCACTGAAGCTTTCTTT. Translated: CASSLSQGITEAFF. Full variable domain (rest looked up from reference TRBV11-2 and TRBJ1-1): EAGVAQSPRYKIIEKRQSVAFWCNPISGHATLYWYQQILGQGPKLLIQFQNNGVVDDSQLPKDRFSAERLKGVDSTLKIQPAKLEDSAVYLCASSLSQGITEAFFGQGTRLTVV.

This clonotype was counted a few times. CDR3 bases: TGTGCCAGCAGTGAGGGACTAGGGCGGGGGGCGAAACGGAATCAGCCCCAGCATTTT. The encoded protein is CASSEGLGRGAKRNQPQHF. V is TRBV2 and J is TRBJ1-5; D may be TRBD1 (6 bases). The germline V gene encodes CDR1 SNHLY and CDR2 FYNNEI. The CDR3 sequence is 19 residues long. Trimming shortened V by 3 bases and J by 4 bases, and 25 bases separated the two germline ends.

This chain links TRBV4-1 with TRBJ1-1; a possible D gene is TRBD1 (5 bases). The V gene lost 7 bases and the J gene lost 6 bases, with 18 bases spanning the gap. This CDR3 has 14 residues. Germline V gene lookup returns CDR1 MGHRA and CDR2 YSYEKL. CDR3: CASTDSSGPSEAFF. The CDR3 DNA is TGCGCCAGCACCGATAGCTCAGGGCCCTCTGAAGCTTTCTTT.

The V and J genes are TRBV11-1 and TRBJ2-1; 11 nucleotides agree with TRBD2. This CDR3 contains 20 residues. CDR1 and CDR2 from the germline V gene are SGHAT and FQDESV (reference sequence). The trim removed 1 base at V and 4 bases at J, leaving 15 bases unmatched. The CDR3 spells CASSLGGVTGTSGPYNEQFF. CDR3 DNA: TGTGCCAGCAGCTTAGGGGGGGTAACCGGGACTAGCGGCCCATACAATGAGCAGTTCTTC.